Following are 8 T cell receptor beta chains from one sample sequenced in a study of OX40 agonist ivuxolimab in advanced cancers. Produced via immunoSEQ multiplex PCR; TCRdb's table is partial and in-frame only. The sample consists of approximately 40,000 clones, more than 70% of them appearing once. This material consisted of CD4+ or CD8+ T cells sorted from blood, taken in a trial of the OX40 agonist ivuxolimab. These receptors originate from an adult with an advanced solid tumor such as melanoma, head and neck, liver or kidney cancer.

CDR3 DNA sequence: TGCGCCAGCAGCTTATGGAGCTCCACAGATACGCAGTATTTT. Translating it yields CASSLWSSTDTQYF. V and J are TRBV5-1 and TRBJ2-3; no reliable D call. The CDR3 contains 14 residues. Per the germline V gene, CDR1 is SGHRS and CDR2 is YFSETQ. V lost 2 bases to trimming and J lost 2 bases, with 9 bases between them. Full variable domain (missing parts from reference TRBV5-1 and TRBJ2-3): KAGVTQTPRYLIKTRGQQVTLSCSPISGHRSVSWYQQTPGQGLQFLFEYFSETQRNKGNFPGRFSGRQFSNSRSEMNVSTLELGDSALYLCASSLWSSTDTQYFGPGTRLTVL.

V usage is TRBV27 and J usage is TRBJ2-1; 9 nucleotides align to TRBD2. V gave up 4 bases and J gave up 2 bases; unmatched junction bases: 3. Germline loops: CDR1 MNHEY, CDR2 SMNVEV (reference sequence). CDR3 length: 15 residues. The CDR3 spells CASSSLAGPYNEQFF. CDR3 bases: TGTGCCAGCAGTTCCCTAGCGGGACCCTACAATGAGCAGTTCTTC.

V gene TRBV27 combines with J gene TRBJ1-1; D is unclear. The CDR3 covers 13 residues. V lost 0 bases and J 5 bases, leaving 7 bases between the germline ends. Looked up from germline, CDR1 is MNHEY and CDR2 is SMNVEV (reference sequence). The CDR3 DNA sequence: TGTGCCAGCAGTTTATCGCGTTCGACTGAAGCTTTCTTT. This gives the protein CASSLSRSTEAFF.

This clone was observed once. The chain carries TRBV5-6 and TRBJ2-7; D not certain. This CDR3 contains 13 residues. From germline, CDR1 is SGHDT and CDR2 YYEEEE. Trimming took 3 bases from V and 3 from J, leaving 10 bases between them. CDR3 in amino acids: CASSSPPFYEQYF. The CDR3 nucleotides are TGTGCCAGCAGCTCGCCACCCTTCTACGAGCAGTACTTC.

This clone is a singleton in its sample. The rearrangement joins TRBV29-1 to TRBJ2-7, with 7 bases lining up with TRBD2. The CDR3 runs to 12 residues. After removal of 4 bases from V and 4 bases from J, the junction contained 4 bases not matched to a gene. CDR1 is SQVTM and CDR2 is ANQGSEA in the germline V gene. CDR3 protein: CSVVGLGYEQYF. CDR3 nucleotide sequence: TGCAGCGTTGTAGGACTAGGATACGAGCAGTACTTC.

This clone was seen a single time. This rearrangement joins TRBV28 to TRBJ1-4; 7 bases are shared with TRBD1. Germline V lookup: CDR1 MDHEN, CDR2 SYDVKM. Losses at the gene ends were 6 bases for V and 3 bases for J; bases not matched to a gene: 4. The CDR3 loop spans 14 amino acids. The CDR3 loop reads CASSLGTANEKLFF. CDR3 in DNA: TGTGCCAGCAGCTTAGGGACAGCTAATGAAAAACTGTTTTTT.

This clone came up a few times. The chain has TRBV14 and TRBJ1-1; no clear D gene. The germline CDR1 and CDR2 sequences are SGHDN and FVKESK. The CDR3 length is 13 residues. Trimming took 5 bases from V and 6 from J, leaving 13 bases between them. The CDR3, as DNA: TGTGCCAGCAGCGACGACTACGGGTCTGAAGCTTTCTTT. This codes for CASSDDYGSEAFF.

The genes are TRBV9 and TRBJ2-1; TRBD1 aligns across 7 bases. The trim removed 4 bases at V and 4 bases at J, leaving 5 bases unmatched. The CDR3 is 14 amino acids. From germline, CDR1 is SGDLS and CDR2 YYNGEE. In DNA, the CDR3 is TGTGCCAGCAGCCTGGGACAGTTTTACAATGAGCAGTTCTTC. It encodes CASSLGQFYNEQFF.